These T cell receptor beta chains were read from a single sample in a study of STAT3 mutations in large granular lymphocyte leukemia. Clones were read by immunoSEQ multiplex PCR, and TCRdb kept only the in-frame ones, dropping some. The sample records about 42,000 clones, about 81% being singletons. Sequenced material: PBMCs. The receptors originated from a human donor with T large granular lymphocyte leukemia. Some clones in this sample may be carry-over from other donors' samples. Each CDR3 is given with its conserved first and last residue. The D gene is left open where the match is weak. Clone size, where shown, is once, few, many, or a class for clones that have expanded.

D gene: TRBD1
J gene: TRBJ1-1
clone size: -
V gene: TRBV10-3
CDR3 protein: CAIMGQPNTEAFF
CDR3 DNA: TGTGCCATTATGGGACAGCCGAACACTGAAGCTTTCTTT

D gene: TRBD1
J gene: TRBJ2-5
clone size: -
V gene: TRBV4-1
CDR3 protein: CASSDLDRGFQETQYF
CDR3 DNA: TGCGCCAGCAGTGACTTGGACAGGGGGTTCCAAGAGACCCAGTACTTC

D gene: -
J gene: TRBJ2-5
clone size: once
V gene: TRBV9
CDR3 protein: CASSVGGSEETQYF
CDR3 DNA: TGTGCCAGCAGCGTTGGGGGGTCGGAGGAGACCCAGTACTTC

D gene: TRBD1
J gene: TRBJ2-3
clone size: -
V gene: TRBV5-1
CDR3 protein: CASSAGQVAGTDTQYF
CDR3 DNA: TGCGCCAGCAGCGCAGGACAGGTAGCTGGCACAGATACGCAGTATTTT

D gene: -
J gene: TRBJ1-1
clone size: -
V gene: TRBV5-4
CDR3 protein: CASSWTGRSTEAFF
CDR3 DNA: TGTGCCAGCAGCTGGACGGGGCGGAGCACTGAAGCTTTCTTT

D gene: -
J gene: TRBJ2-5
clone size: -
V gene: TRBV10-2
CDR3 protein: CASSEIRDQYF
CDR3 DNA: TGCGCCAGCAGTGAGATACGGGACCAGTACTTC

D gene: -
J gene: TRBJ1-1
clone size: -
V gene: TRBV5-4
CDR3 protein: CASSGQDTEAFF
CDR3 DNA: TGTGCCAGCAGCGGGCAAGACACTGAAGCTTTCTTT

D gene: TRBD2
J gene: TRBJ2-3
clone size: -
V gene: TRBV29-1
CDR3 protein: CSAWEGRAQYF
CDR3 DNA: TGCAGCGCTTGGGAGGGTAGGGCGCAGTATTTT

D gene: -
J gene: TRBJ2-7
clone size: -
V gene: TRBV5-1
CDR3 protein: CASSTQSEQYF
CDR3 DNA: TGCGCCAGCAGCACTCAGAGCGAGCAGTACTTC

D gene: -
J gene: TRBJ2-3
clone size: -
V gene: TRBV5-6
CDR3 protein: CASSLGQITDTQYF
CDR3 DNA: TGTGCCAGCAGCCTAGGACAGATCACAGATACGCAGTATTTT

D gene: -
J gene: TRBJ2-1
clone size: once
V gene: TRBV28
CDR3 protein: CASSSRGNEQFF
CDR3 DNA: TGTGCCAGCAGCAGCCGGGGGAATGAGCAGTTCTTC

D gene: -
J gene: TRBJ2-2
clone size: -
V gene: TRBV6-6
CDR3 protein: CASSYTDRPNTGELFF
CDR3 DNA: TGTGCCAGCAGTTACACGGACAGACCTAACACCGGGGAGCTGTTTTTT

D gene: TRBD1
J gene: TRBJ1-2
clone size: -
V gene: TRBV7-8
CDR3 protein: CASSRGQAFNYGYTF
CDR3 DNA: TGTGCCAGCAGCCGCGGACAGGCCTTTAACTATGGCTACACCTTC

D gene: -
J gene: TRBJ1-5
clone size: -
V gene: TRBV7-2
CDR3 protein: CASSLLKGVQPQHF
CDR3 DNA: TGTGCCAGCAGCTTACTCAAGGGAGTCCAGCCCCAGCATTTT

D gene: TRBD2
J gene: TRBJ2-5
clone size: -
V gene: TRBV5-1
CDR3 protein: CASSTRTSGGLQETQYF
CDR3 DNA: TGCGCCAGCAGCACCCGGACTAGCGGGGGGCTCCAAGAGACCCAGTACTTC

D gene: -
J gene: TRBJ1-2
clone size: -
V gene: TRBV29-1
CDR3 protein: CSAWGGDGYTF
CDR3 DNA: TGCAGCGCCTGGGGAGGGGACGGCTACACCTTC

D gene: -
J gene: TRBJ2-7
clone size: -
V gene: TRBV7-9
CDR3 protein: CASSPSTDEQYF
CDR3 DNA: TGTGCCAGCAGCCCATCGACTGACGAGCAGTACTTC

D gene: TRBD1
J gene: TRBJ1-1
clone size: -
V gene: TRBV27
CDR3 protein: CASSSNKGGANTEAFF
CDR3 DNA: TGTGCCAGCAGTTCCAACAAAGGGGGCGCGAACACTGAAGCTTTCTTT

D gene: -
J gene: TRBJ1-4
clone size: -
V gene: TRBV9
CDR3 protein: CASSATAVGVNEKLFF
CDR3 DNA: TGTGCCAGCAGCGCAACCGCGGTAGGGGTTAATGAAAAACTGTTTTTT